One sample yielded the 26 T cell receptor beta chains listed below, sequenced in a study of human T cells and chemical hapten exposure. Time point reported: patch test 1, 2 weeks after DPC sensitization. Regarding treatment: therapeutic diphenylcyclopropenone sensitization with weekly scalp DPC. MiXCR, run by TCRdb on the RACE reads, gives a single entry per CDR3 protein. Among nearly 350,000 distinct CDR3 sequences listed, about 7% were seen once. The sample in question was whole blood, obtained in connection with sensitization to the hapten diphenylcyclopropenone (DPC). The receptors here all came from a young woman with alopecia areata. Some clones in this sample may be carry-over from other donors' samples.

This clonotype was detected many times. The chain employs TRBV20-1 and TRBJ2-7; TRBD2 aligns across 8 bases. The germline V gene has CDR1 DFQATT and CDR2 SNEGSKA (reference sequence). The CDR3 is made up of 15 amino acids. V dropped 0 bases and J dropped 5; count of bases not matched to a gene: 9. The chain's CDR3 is CSAREPPGLGNEQYF. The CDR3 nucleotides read TGCAGTGCTAGAGAACCGCCGGGACTAGGTAACGAGCAGTACTTC.

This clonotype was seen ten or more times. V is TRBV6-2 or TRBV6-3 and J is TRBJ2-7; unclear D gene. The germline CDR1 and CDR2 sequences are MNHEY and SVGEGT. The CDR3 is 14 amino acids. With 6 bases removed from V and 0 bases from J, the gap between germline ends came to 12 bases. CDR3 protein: CASSYRDYSYEQYF. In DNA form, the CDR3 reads TGTGCCAGCAGCTATCGCGATTACTCCTACGAGCAGTACTTC.

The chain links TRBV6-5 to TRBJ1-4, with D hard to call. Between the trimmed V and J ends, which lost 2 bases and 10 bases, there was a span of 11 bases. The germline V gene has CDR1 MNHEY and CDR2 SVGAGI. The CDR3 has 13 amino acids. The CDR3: CASSYVGPGKLFF. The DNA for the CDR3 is TGTGCCAGCAGTTACGTCGGACCGGGAAAACTGTTTTTT.

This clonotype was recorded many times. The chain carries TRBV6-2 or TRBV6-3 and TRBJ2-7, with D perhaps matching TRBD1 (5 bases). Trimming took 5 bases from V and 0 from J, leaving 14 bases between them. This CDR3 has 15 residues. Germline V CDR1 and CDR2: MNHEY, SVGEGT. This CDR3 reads CASSPSLDSSYEQYF. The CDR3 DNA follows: TGTGCCAGCAGTCCGAGTTTAGACAGCTCCTACGAGCAGTACTTC.

CDR3 sequence reads: CASSYSQSGGEQFF. The CDR3 DNA is TGTGCCAGCAGTTACTCCCAGAGCGGAGGTGAGCAGTTCTTC. This chain joins TRBV6-2 or TRBV6-3 and TRBJ2-1, with D maybe TRBD2 (5 bases). The CDR3 has 14 residues. The germline V and J ends were trimmed by 0 bases and 9 bases, with 12 bases remaining between them. In germline, CDR1 is MNHEY, CDR2 SVGEGT.

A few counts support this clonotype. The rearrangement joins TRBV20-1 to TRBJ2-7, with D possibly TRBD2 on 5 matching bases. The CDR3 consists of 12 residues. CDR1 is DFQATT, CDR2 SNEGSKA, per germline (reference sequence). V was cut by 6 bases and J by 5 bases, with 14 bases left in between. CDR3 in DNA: TGCAGTGCGAGGCCGGGAAGCCACGAGCAGTACTTC. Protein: CSARPGSHEQYF.

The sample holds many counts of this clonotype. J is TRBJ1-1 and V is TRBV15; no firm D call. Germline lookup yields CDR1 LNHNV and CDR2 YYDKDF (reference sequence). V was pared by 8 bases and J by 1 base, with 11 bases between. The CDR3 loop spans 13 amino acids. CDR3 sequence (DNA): TGTGCCACCGGACTGTTAACGAACACTGAAGCTTTCTTT. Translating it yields CATGLLTNTEAFF.

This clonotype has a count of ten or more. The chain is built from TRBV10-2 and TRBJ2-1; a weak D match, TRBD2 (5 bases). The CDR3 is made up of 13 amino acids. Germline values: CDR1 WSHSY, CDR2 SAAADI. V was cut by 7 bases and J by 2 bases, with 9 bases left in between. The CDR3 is CASKERPYNEQFF. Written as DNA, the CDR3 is TGCGCCAGCAAGGAGCGGCCCTACAATGAGCAGTTCTTC.

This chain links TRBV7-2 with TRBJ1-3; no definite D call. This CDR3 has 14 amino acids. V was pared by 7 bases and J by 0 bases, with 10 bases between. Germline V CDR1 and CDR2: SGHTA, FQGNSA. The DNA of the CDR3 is TGTGCCAGCACCGGGAGTTCCTCTGGAAACACCATATATTTT. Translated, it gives CASTGSSSGNTIYF.

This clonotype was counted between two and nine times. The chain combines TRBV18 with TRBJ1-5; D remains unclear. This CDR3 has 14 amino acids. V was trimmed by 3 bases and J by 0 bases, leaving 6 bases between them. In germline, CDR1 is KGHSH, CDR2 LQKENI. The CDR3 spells CASSPANSNQPQHF. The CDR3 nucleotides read TGTGCCAGCTCACCGGCGAATAGCAATCAGCCCCAGCATTTT.

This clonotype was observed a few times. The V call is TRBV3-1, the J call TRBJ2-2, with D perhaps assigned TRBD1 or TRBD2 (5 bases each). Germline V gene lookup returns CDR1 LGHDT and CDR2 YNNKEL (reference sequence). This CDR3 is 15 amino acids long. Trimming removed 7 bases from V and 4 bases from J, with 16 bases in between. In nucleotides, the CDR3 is TGTGCCAGCAACTTCCGGGACCCCCCCACCGGGGAGCTGTTTTTT. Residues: CASNFRDPPTGELFF.

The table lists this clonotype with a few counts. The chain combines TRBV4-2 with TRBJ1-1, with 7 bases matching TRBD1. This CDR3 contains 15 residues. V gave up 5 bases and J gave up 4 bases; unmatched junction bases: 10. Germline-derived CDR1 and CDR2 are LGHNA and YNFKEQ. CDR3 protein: CASSSPSRDSTEAFF. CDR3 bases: TGTGCCAGCAGCTCCCCTAGCAGGGACAGCACTGAAGCTTTCTTT.

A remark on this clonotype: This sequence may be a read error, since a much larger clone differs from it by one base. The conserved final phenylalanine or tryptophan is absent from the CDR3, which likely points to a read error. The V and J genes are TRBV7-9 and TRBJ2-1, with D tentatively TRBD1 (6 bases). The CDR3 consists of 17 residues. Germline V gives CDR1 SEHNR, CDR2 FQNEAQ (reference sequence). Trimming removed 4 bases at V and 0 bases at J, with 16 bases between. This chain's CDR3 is CASSSPLTGSSYNEQFL. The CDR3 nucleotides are TGTGCCAGCAGCTCACCACTTACAGGGAGCTCCTACAATGAGCAGTTCCTC.

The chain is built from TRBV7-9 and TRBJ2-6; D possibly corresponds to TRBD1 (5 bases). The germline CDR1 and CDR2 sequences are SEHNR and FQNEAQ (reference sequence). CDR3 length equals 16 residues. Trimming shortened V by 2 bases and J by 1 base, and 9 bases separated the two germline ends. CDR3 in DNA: TGTGCCAGCAGCTTATTTCAGGGTTCTGGGGCCAACGTCCTGACTTTC. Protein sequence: CASSLFQGSGANVLTF.

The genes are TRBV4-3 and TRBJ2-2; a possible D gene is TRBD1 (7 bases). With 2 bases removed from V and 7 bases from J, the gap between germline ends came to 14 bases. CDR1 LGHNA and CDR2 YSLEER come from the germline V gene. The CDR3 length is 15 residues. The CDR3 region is CASSQTRGVLGELFF. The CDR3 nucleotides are TGCGCCAGCAGCCAAACCAGGGGGGTACTCGGGGAGCTGTTTTTT.

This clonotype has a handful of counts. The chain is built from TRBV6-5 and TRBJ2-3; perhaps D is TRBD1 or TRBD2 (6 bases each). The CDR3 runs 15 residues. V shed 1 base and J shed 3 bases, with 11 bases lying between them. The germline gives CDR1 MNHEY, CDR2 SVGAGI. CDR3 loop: CASSYLRGPTDTQYF. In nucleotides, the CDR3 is TGTGCCAGCAGTTACTTACGGGGGCCGACAGATACGCAGTATTTT.

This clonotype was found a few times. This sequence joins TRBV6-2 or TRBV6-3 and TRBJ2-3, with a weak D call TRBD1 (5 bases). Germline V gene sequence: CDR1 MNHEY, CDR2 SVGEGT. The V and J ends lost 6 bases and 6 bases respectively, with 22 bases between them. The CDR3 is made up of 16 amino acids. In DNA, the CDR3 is TGTGCCAGCAGACATCTCAGGGTGACCGTCCTGGATACGCAGTATTTT. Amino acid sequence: CASRHLRVTVLDTQYF.

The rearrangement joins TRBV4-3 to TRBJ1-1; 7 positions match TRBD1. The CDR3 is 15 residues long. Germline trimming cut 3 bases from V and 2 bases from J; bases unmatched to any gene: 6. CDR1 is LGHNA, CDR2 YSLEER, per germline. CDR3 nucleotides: TGCGCCAGCAGCCAGTCGAGAGGGGGCAACACTGAAGCTTTCTTT. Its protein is CASSQSRGGNTEAFF.

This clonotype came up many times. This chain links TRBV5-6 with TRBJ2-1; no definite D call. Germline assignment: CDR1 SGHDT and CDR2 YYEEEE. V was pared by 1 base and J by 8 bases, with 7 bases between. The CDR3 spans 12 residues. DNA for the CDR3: TGTGCCAGCAGCTTGCGGGCGGATGAGCAGTTCTTC. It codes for CASSLRADEQFF.

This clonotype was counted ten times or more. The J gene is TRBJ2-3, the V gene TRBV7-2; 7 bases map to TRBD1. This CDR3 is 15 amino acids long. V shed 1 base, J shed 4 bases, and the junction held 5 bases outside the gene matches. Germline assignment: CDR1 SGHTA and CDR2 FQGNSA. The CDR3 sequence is CASSLVDRESDTQYF. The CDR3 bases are TGTGCCAGCAGCTTAGTAGACAGGGAGTCAGATACGCAGTATTTT.

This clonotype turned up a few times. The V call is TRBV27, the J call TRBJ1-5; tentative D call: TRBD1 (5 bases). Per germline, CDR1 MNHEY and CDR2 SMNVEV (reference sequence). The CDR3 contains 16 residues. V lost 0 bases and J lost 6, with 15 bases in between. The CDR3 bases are TGTGCCAGCAGTTTATCAGGAAGGGGCTCTCTTCAGCCCCAGCATTTT. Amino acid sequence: CASSLSGRGSLQPQHF.

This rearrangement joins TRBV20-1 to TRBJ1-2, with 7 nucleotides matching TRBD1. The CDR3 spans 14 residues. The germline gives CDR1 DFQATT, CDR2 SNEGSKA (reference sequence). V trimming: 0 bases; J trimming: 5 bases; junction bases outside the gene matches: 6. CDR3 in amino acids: CSARDPRGQYGYTF. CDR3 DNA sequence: TGCAGTGCTAGAGATCCGAGGGGGCAATATGGCTACACCTTC.

The CDR3 loop reads CASSLVLTAPPETQYF. DNA of the CDR3: TGTGCCAGCAGCTTAGTCCTTACAGCGCCCCCAGAGACCCAGTACTTC. This chain links TRBV11-1 with TRBJ2-5; D not resolved. V was shortened by 1 base and J by 4 bases, with 16 bases between the two germline ends. The CDR3 spans 16 residues. Germline CDR1 and CDR2: SGHAT and FQDESV (reference sequence).

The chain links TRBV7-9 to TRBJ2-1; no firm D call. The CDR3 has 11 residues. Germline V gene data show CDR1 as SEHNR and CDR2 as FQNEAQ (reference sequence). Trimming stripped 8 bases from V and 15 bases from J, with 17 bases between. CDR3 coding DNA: TGTGCCAGCCACTTGGGGAACTTGGGGTTCTTC. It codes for CASHLGNLGFF.

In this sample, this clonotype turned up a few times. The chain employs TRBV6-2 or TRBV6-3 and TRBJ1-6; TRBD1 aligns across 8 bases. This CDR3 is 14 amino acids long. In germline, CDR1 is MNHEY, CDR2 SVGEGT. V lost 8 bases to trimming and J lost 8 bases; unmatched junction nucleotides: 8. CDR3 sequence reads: CASGDDRGDSPLHF. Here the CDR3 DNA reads TGTGCCAGCGGAGATGACAGGGGCGATTCACCCCTCCACTTT.

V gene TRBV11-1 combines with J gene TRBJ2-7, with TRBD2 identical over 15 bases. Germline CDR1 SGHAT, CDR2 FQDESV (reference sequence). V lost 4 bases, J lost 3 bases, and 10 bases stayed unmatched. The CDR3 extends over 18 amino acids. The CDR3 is CASSSRTSGGARGYEQYF. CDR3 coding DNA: TGTGCCAGCAGCTCTCGGACTAGCGGGGGGGCACGAGGCTACGAGCAGTACTTC.